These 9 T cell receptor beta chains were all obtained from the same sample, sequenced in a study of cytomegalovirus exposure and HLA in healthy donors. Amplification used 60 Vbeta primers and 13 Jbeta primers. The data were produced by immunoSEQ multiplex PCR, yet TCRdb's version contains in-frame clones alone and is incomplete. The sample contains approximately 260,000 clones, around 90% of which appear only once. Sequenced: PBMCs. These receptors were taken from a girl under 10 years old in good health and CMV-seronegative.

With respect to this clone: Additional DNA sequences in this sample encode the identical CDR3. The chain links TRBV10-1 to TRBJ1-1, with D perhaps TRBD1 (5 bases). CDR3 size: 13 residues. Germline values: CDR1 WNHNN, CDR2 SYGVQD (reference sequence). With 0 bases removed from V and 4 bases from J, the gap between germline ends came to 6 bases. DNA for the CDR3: TGCGCCAGCAGTGAGTCGGGGGGCACTGAAGCTTTCTTT. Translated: CASSESGGTEAFF.

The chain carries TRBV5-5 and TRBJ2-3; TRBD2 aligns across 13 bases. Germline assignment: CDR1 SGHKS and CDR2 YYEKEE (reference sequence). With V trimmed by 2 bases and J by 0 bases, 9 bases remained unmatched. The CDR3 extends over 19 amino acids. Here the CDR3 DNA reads TGTGCCAGCAGCTTTTCTGCGACTAGCGGGGGGACTAGCACAGATACGCAGTATTTT. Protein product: CASSFSATSGGTSTDTQYF.

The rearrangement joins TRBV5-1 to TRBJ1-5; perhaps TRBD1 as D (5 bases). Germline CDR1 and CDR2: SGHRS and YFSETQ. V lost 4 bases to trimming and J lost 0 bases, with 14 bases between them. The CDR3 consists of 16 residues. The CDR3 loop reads CASSPGGFGSNQPQHF. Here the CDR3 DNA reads TGCGCCAGCAGCCCCGGGGGGTTCGGTAGCAATCAGCCCCAGCATTTT. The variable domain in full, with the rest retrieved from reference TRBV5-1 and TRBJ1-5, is KAGVTQTPRYLIKTRGQQVTLSCSPISGHRSVSWYQQTPGQGLQFLFEYFSETQRNKGNFPGRFSGRQFSNSRSEMNVSTLELGDSALYLCASSPGGFGSNQPQHFGDGTRLSIL.

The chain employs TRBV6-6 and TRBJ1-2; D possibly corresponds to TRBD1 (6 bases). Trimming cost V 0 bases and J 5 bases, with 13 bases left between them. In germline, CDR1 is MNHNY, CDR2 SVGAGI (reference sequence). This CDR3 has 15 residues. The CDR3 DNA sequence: TGTGCCAGCAGTTACTCGGTGGGGGGGCATTATGGCTACACCTTC. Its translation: CASSYSVGGHYGYTF.

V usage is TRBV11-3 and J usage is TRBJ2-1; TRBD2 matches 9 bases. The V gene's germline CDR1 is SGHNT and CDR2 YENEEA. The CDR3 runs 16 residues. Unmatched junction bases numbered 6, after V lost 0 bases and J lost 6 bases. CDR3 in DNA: TGTGCCAGCAGCTTAGAAATTGCGGGGGGGCTCAATGAGCAGTTCTTC. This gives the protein CASSLEIAGGLNEQFF.

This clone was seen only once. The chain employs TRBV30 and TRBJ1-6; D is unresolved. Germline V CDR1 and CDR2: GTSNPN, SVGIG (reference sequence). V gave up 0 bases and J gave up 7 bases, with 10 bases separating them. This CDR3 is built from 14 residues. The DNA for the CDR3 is TGTGCCTGGAGTGTACGCGGGCGAAATTCACCCCTCCACTTT. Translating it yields CAWSVRGRNSPLHF.

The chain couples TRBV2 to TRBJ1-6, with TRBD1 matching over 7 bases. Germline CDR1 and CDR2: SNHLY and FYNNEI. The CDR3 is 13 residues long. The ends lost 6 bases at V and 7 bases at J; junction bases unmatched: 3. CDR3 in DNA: TGTGCCAGCAGGGACAGGAGCAATTCACCCCTCCACTTT. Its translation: CASRDRSNSPLHF.

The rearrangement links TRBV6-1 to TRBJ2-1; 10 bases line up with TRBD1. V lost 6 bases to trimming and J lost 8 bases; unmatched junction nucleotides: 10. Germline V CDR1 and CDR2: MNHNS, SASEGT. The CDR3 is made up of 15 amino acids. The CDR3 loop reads CASRQGTGAKDEQFF. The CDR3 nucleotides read TGTGCCAGCAGACAAGGGACAGGGGCGAAGGATGAGCAGTTCTTC.

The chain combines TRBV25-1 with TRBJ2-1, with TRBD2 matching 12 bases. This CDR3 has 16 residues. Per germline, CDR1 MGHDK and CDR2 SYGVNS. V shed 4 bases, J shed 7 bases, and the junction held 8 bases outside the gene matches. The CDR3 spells CASSAFTSGRWNEQFF. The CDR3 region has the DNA TGTGCCAGCAGTGCATTTACTAGCGGGAGGTGGAATGAGCAGTTCTTC.